The present TCR beta chain was sequenced within a study of OX40 agonist ivuxolimab in advanced cancers. The wider study: The patients received ivuxolimab by intravenous route every 2 weeks at 0.01 to 10 mg/kg.

Study-wide points: CD4+ T cells averaged fewer expanded clones than CD8+ T cells.

V dropped 0 bases and J dropped 7 bases, with 26 bases sitting between them. The germline V gene encodes CDR1 SGDLS and CDR2 YYNGEE. The CDR3 runs to 19 residues. The protocol was immunoSEQ multiplex PCR, while the TCRdb copy is restricted to in-frame clones and leaves out a portion. The repertoire holds 60,000 or so clones, more than 70% seen once, with about 5% in the top ten. Concerning this clone: Its antigen is undetermined.

V is TRBV9 and J is TRBJ2-1; tentatively, D is TRBD2 (7 bases). The TCR originated in an adult with an advanced solid tumor such as melanoma, head and neck, liver or kidney cancer. Here the sequenced sample was CD4+ or CD8+ T cells sorted from blood, taken in a trial of the OX40 agonist ivuxolimab. DNA of the CDR3: TGTGCCAGCAGCGTAGTCCCCCTTAGTGGTGGGGGGGCCGAGAATGAGCAGTTCTTC. It specifies CASSVVPLSGGGAENEQFF.